Each of the 17 T cell receptor beta chains below was sequenced from the same sample in a study. TCRdb re-derived calls from the 5' RACE reads in MiXCR, one entry per CDR3 protein. The repertoire holds about 46,000 distinct CDR3 sequences, with roughly 28% as singletons. The sample consisted of naive CD4+ T cells sorted from blood. Subset in this sample: naive CD4+ T cells, CD4+CD45RA+CD25-. Receptor source: a female donor with breast cancer.

Only a few counts were recorded for this clonotype. CDR3 sequence (DNA): TGTGCCAGCAGGACAGGACAAGGTTGGGATTCACCCCTCCACTTT. Translation gives CASRTGQGWDSPLHF. The J gene is TRBJ1-6, the V gene TRBV6-6; D might be TRBD1 (6 bases). V gave up 6 bases and J gave up 8 bases, with 17 bases separating them. The CDR3 has 15 residues. Germline V gene lookup returns CDR1 MNHNY and CDR2 SVGAGI (reference sequence).

This clonotype was detected only a few times. The CDR3 DNA sequence: TGCAGTGCTAGGAGGAGGGGACTAGCTGATCTTGAGCAGTTCTTC. Translating it yields CSARRRGLADLEQFF. The chain couples TRBV20-1 to TRBJ2-1, with 9 bases identical to TRBD2. This CDR3 has 15 amino acids. Per germline, CDR1 DFQATT and CDR2 SNEGSKA (reference sequence). After removal of 3 bases from V and 9 bases from J, the junction contained 12 bases not matched to a gene.

The rearrangement links TRBV7-9 to TRBJ2-4, with D perhaps matching TRBD1 (6 bases). The germline CDR1 and CDR2 sequences are SEHNR and FQNEAQ (reference sequence). The CDR3 consists of 14 residues. V was clipped by 5 bases and J by 6 bases, with 14 bases between them. In DNA, the CDR3 is TGTGCCAGCAGCCGAGGGGTGACAGGAAACATTCAGTACTTC. Translated: CASSRGVTGNIQYF.

The V and J genes are TRBV7-2 and TRBJ2-1; D gene uncertain. The CDR3 sequence is 15 residues long. Looked up from germline, CDR1 is SGHTA and CDR2 is FQGNSA. V was trimmed by 1 base and J by 5 bases, leaving 12 bases between them. The CDR3 DNA reads TGTGCCAGCAGCTTAGGGTCGTGGCGGAACAATGAGCAGTTCTTC. Translating it yields CASSLGSWRNNEQFF.

The genes are TRBV20-1 and TRBJ1-2, with D possibly being TRBD1 (6 bases). Trimming pared 3 bases from V and 6 bases from J, leaving 11 bases between. The germline V gene encodes CDR1 DFQATT and CDR2 SNEGSKA (reference sequence). CDR3 size: 12 residues. CDR3 loop: CSARNRDDGYTF. The CDR3 region has the DNA TGCAGTGCTAGGAACAGGGACGATGGCTACACCTTC.

The table lists this clonotype with a few counts. The rearrangement links TRBV7-9 to TRBJ1-1, with D possibly being TRBD1 (5 bases). The germline V gene has CDR1 SEHNR and CDR2 FQNEAQ (reference sequence). V was cut by 6 bases and J by 6 bases, with 17 bases left in between. The CDR3 extends over 14 amino acids. The CDR3 here is CASSSAAAGAEAFF. CDR3 sequence (DNA): TGTGCCAGCAGTTCCGCGGCTGCGGGGGCTGAAGCTTTCTTT.

This clonotype occurred many times. The J gene is TRBJ1-2, the V gene TRBV6-5; D gene ambiguous. The CDR3 loop spans 13 amino acids. V was shortened by 6 bases and J by 3 bases, with 11 bases between the two germline ends. Germline-derived CDR1 and CDR2 are MNHEY and SVGAGI. CDR3 residues: CASRRPFDYGYTF. The CDR3, as DNA: TGTGCCAGCAGGCGGCCTTTCGACTATGGCTACACCTTC.

This clonotype has only one observation. The V gene is TRBV29-1, the J gene TRBJ2-6; the D is unclear. Germline V CDR1 and CDR2: SQVTM, ANQGSEA. The CDR3 loop spans 14 amino acids. V gave up 6 bases and J gave up 2 bases, with 11 bases separating them. The CDR3 region is CSVKPWAGANVLTF. The DNA for the CDR3 is TGCAGCGTAAAACCATGGGCTGGGGCCAACGTCCTGACTTTC.

Comment on this clonotype: Just one base apart from a much larger clone, this may be a read error. This chain connects TRBV20-1 to TRBJ2-7, with a possible D match to TRBD2 (6 bases). This CDR3 has 13 amino acids. Per germline, CDR1 DFQATT and CDR2 SNEGSKA (reference sequence). The CDR3 DNA sequence: TGCGGTGCTAGTTGGGCGGGGACCTACGAGCAGTACTTC. Translation: CGASWAGTYEQYF.

This clonotype was seen a few times. J is TRBJ2-5 and V is TRBV9; 9 nucleotides line up with TRBD1. The germline gives CDR1 SGDLS, CDR2 YYNGEE. This CDR3 spans 15 amino acids. With V trimmed by 4 bases and J by 5 bases, 9 bases remained unmatched. CDR3 nucleotide sequence: TGTGCCAGCAGCAAGGGACAGGGTAATAGCGAGACCCAGTACTTC. Protein product: CASSKGQGNSETQYF. Looking up the rest from reference TRBV9 and TRBJ2-5 gives the full variable domain: DSGVTQTPKHLITATGQRVTLRCSPRSGDLSVYWYQQSLDQGLQFLIQYYNGEERAKGNILERFSAQQFPDLHSELNLSSLELGDSALYFCASSKGQGNSETQYFGPGTRLLVL.

In this sample, this clonotype turned up a few times. The chain employs TRBV2 and TRBJ2-1, with 7 bases matching TRBD1. Unmatched junction bases numbered 6, after V lost 8 bases and J lost 2 bases. This CDR3 has 14 residues. Germline-derived CDR1 and CDR2 are SNHLY and FYNNEI. In nucleotides, the CDR3 is TGTGCCAGCTTGGGGACAGTCCCCTACAATGAGCAGTTCTTC. Translated: CASLGTVPYNEQFF.

This clonotype was counted a few times. This rearrangement joins TRBV12-3 or TRBV12-4 to TRBJ2-6; 8 nucleotides align to TRBD1. J lost 0 bases, V lost 8 bases, and 6 bases had no gene match. The CDR3 has 16 amino acids. The CDR3 DNA reads as TGTGCCAGCGTCAACACAGGGGGCTCTGGGGCCAACGTCCTGACTTTC. Translation gives CASVNTGGSGANVLTF.

The rearrangement links TRBV5-1 to TRBJ1-6, with TRBD1 matching 9 bases. Germline assignment: CDR1 SGHRS and CDR2 YFSETQ. CDR3 length: 14 amino acids. V dropped 4 bases and J dropped 9; count of bases not matched to a gene: 5. The CDR3 bases are TGCGCCAGCAGCGTACCGGGACAGGGTTCACCCCTCCACTTT. Its protein product is CASSVPGQGSPLHF.

This clonotype was counted a few times. CDR3 DNA: TGTGCCACCCGACAAGGGACACTACAAAACACCATATATTTT. It encodes CATRQGTLQNTIYF. The V gene is TRBV15, the J gene TRBJ1-3, with D perhaps matching TRBD1 (6 bases). The CDR3 is 14 residues long. Deletions cut 8 bases from V and 6 bases from J, with 17 bases between. Per the germline V gene, CDR1 is LNHNV and CDR2 is YYDKDF (reference sequence).

This clonotype was observed a handful of times. This chain links TRBV5-1 with TRBJ2-5; 14 nucleotides match TRBD2. CDR1 and CDR2 from the germline V gene are SGHRS and YFSETQ. The CDR3 spans 15 residues. V lost 5 bases to trimming and J lost 4 bases; unmatched junction nucleotides: 4. The DNA for the CDR3 is TGCGCCAGCAGTCCCGGGACTAGCGGGGGAGAGACCCAGTACTTC. Encoded protein: CASSPGTSGGETQYF.

The rearrangement links TRBV7-3 to TRBJ2-5, with D maybe TRBD2 (6 bases). Germline CDR1 reads SGHTA; CDR2 reads FQGTGA. Trimming cost V 6 bases and J 4 bases, with 15 bases left between them. The length of the CDR3 is 14 residues. The CDR3: CASRGAGPGETQYF. CDR3 sequence (DNA): TGTGCCAGCAGGGGCGCGGGACCGGGAGAGACCCAGTACTTC. The full variable domain, completed using reference TRBV7-3 and TRBJ2-5, is GAGVSQTPSNKVTEKGKYVELRCDPISGHTALYWYRQSLGQGPEFLIYFQGTGAADDSGLPNDRFFAVRPEGSVSTLKIQRTERGDSAVYLCASRGAGPGETQYFGPGTRLLVL.

V and J are TRBV12-3 or TRBV12-4 and TRBJ2-7; 12 positions agree with TRBD2. V shed 6 bases and J 6 bases; nucleotides not matched to a gene: 6. The CDR3 covers 14 residues. CDR3 sequence (DNA): TGTGCCAGCAGCCAGACTAGCGGGAGAAGCGAGCAGTACTTC. Translating it yields CASSQTSGRSEQYF.